The next 24 T cell receptor beta chains were all read from a single sample in a study of OX40 agonist ivuxolimab in advanced cancers. The method was immunoSEQ multiplex PCR; TCRdb's version includes in-frame clones alone and lacks a portion of them. Among around 67,000 clones, more than 70% were seen once, and the ten largest hold approximately 8.7%. The specimen comprised CD4+ or CD8+ T cells sorted from blood, sampled in a trial of the OX40 agonist ivuxolimab. The receptors here all came from an adult with an advanced solid tumor such as melanoma, head and neck, liver or kidney cancer.

V gene TRBV27 combines with J gene TRBJ2-1; D uncertain. The CDR3 consists of 15 residues. Trimming took off 0 bases at V and 7 bases at J, with 13 bases between the two ends. CDR1 is MNHEY and CDR2 is SMNVEV in the germline V gene (reference sequence). The CDR3 DNA follows: TGTGCCAGCAGTTTATCAGGGCTAGTCAGGAATGAGCAGTTCTTC. It is translated as CASSLSGLVRNEQFF.

Here the CDR3 DNA reads TGTGCCAGCAGTTCCATGGGGGTACCGTCCGAGCAGTACTTC. Protein sequence: CASSSMGVPSEQYF. The gene calls are TRBV27 and TRBJ2-7; either TRBD1 or TRBD2 may supply D (5 bases each). Trimming removed 4 bases from V and 6 bases from J, with 16 bases in between. The CDR3 totals 14 residues. Per germline, CDR1 MNHEY and CDR2 SMNVEV (reference sequence).

This chain connects TRBV30 to TRBJ2-5; 11 nucleotides match TRBD2. The CDR3 loop spans 14 amino acids. V shed 1 base, J shed 5 bases, and the junction held 3 bases outside the gene matches. Germline CDR1 is GTSNPN and CDR2 is SVGIG (reference sequence). The CDR3 bases are TGTGCCTGGAGTGGACTAGCGGGATTTGAGACCCAGTACTTC. It codes for CAWSGLAGFETQYF.

The chain combines TRBV5-1 with TRBJ1-2; 7 bases agree with TRBD1. CDR1 is SGHRS and CDR2 is YFSETQ in the germline V gene. J gave up 8 bases and V 4 bases, and 14 bases lay outside the gene matches. The CDR3 sequence is 15 residues long. DNA of the CDR3: TGCGCCAGCAGCCCAGTTACGACAGGGTGGCGAGGCTACACCTTC. This encodes CASSPVTTGWRGYTF.

V usage is TRBV7-9 and J usage is TRBJ2-7; D gene uncertain. Looked up from germline, CDR1 is SEHNR and CDR2 is FQNEAQ (reference sequence). V lost 4 bases, J lost 7 bases, and 14 bases lay in between. The CDR3 totals 13 residues. The CDR3 reads CASSSGPLKEQYF. The CDR3, as DNA: TGTGCCAGCAGCTCCGGACCCCTGAAGGAGCAGTACTTC.

The chain joins TRBV5-1 to TRBJ2-3; 7 bases match TRBD1. V shed 2 bases, J shed 2 bases, and the junction held 11 bases outside the gene matches. CDR1 and CDR2 (germline): SGHRS, YFSETQ. The CDR3 has 17 residues. CDR3 region: CASSFQAGGRPTDTQYF. CDR3 DNA sequence: TGCGCCAGCAGCTTTCAGGCAGGGGGAAGGCCCACAGATACGCAGTATTTT.

This clone appeared a few times. This sequence joins TRBV11-1 and TRBJ1-1; D ambiguous. Germline-derived CDR1 and CDR2 are SGHAT and FQDESV (reference sequence). Trimming left V 1 base short and J 11 bases short, with 11 bases between. The CDR3 runs to 12 residues. The CDR3 DNA reads TGTGCCAGCAGCTTAGTTGGTCAAAAGGCTTTCTTT. Translation: CASSLVGQKAFF.

The chain is built from TRBV21-1 and TRBJ1-1; the table's D call TRBD1 went unverified against the DNA. TRBV21-1 is designated a pseudogene. The CDR3 covers 16 residues. CDR3 sequence (DNA): TGTGCCAGCAGCACCTCGACAGGGGGTTGCCCAAATGAAGCTTTCTTT. Protein product: CASSTSTGGCPNEAFF.

The genes are TRBV7-8 and TRBJ2-3, with unresolved D. Germline-derived CDR1 and CDR2 are SGHVS and FQNEAQ. Trimming left V 4 bases short and J 4 bases short, with 6 bases between. This CDR3 region has 12 residues. CDR3 region: CASSSVPDTQYF. CDR3 nucleotide sequence: TGTGCCAGCAGCTCCGTCCCAGATACGCAGTATTTT.

The chain employs TRBV5-1 and TRBJ1-1; 10 bases match TRBD1. Germline lookup yields CDR1 SGHRS and CDR2 YFSETQ. Trimming at V came to 3 bases and at J to 11 bases, leaving 4 bases not matched to a gene. CDR3 length equals 12 residues. In DNA form, the CDR3 reads TGCGCCAGCAGCTATGACAGGGGGCAGGCTTTCTTT. Translated, it gives CASSYDRGQAFF.

Note on this clone: The sample carries other DNA sequences with the same CDR3. The rearrangement uses TRBV5-6 and TRBJ1-2; TRBD1 is a possible D gene (6 bases). The CDR3 consists of 15 residues. Looked up from germline, CDR1 is SGHDT and CDR2 is YYEEEE. V was trimmed by 0 bases and J by 8 bases, leaving 17 bases between them. CDR3 in amino acids: CASSLGRGAIRGYTF. The CDR3 region has the DNA TGTGCCAGCAGCTTGGGGCGGGGGGCGATACGCGGCTACACCTTC.

The J gene is TRBJ1-1, the V gene TRBV18; no firm D call. Per germline, CDR1 KGHSH and CDR2 LQKENI. V dropped 2 bases and J dropped 5 bases, with 12 bases sitting between them. CDR3 length: 14 amino acids. The CDR3 nucleotides are TGTGCCAGCTCACCATTTTCGGGGTATACTGAAGCTTTCTTT. Translated, it gives CASSPFSGYTEAFF.

This chain joins TRBV30 and TRBJ1-1, with D perhaps matching TRBD1 (5 bases). The CDR3 has 14 residues. Trimming removed 0 bases at V and 2 bases at J, with 10 bases between. Germline V gene lookup returns CDR1 GTSNPN and CDR2 SVGIG (reference sequence). The CDR3 loop is CAWSVRGGNTEAFF. In nucleotides, the CDR3 is TGTGCCTGGAGTGTACGCGGGGGTAACACTGAAGCTTTCTTT.

The gene calls are TRBV27 and TRBJ2-1; 9 bases line up with TRBD2. The ends lost 4 bases at V and 4 bases at J; junction bases unmatched: 8. The germline CDR1 and CDR2 sequences are MNHEY and SMNVEV (reference sequence). The CDR3 has 16 residues. CDR3 amino acids: CASSSVREGPYNEQFF. CDR3 nucleotides: TGTGCCAGCAGTTCAGTGCGGGAGGGCCCATACAATGAGCAGTTCTTC.

The chain employs TRBV2 and TRBJ2-1; 7 positions match TRBD2. After removal of 8 bases from V and 5 bases from J, the junction contained 9 bases not matched to a gene. The germline CDR1 and CDR2 sequences are SNHLY and FYNNEI. This CDR3 comprises 14 residues. In nucleotides, the CDR3 is TGTGCCAGCCTCCGCGGAGCGGGGAACAATGAGCAGTTCTTC. Translation gives CASLRGAGNNEQFF.

Remarks on this clone: The germline gene is not matched at one end of the junction; a read error may be the cause. In the same sample, other DNA sequences code for this CDR3. This chain links TRBV2 with TRBJ1-5, with D possibly TRBD1 on 5 matching bases. The CDR3 totals 11 residues. The germline gives CDR1 SNHLY, CDR2 FYNNEI. The CDR3 DNA sequence: TGTGCCAGCAGCGGGTTGGGACCCCTGCATTTT. Amino acid sequence: CASSGLGPLHF.

CDR3 bases: TGTGCCAGCAGTTACTCACAGGATTCACCCCTCCACTTT. Translated: CASSYSQDSPLHF. This sequence joins TRBV6-5 and TRBJ1-6; a possible D gene is TRBD1 (5 bases). The length of the CDR3 is 13 residues. Trimming cost V 0 bases and J 8 bases, with 5 bases left between them. Germline loops: CDR1 MNHEY, CDR2 SVGAGI.

The chain links TRBV6-1 to TRBJ2-3; 7 bases line up with TRBD1. Trimming removed 7 bases from V and 5 bases from J; junction bases left unmatched: 12. The CDR3 loop spans 15 amino acids. Per germline, CDR1 MNHNS and CDR2 SASEGT. The CDR3 region is CASTRQGQVRDTQYF. CDR3 DNA: TGTGCCAGCACTCGACAGGGCCAAGTTCGAGATACGCAGTATTTT.

This chain joins TRBV29-1 and TRBJ2-5, with 7 bases fitting TRBD1. The length of the CDR3 is 12 residues. The germline V gene has CDR1 SQVTM and CDR2 ANQGSEA. Trimming at V came to 6 bases and at J to 3 bases, leaving 4 bases not matched to a gene. CDR3 DNA: TGCAGCGTCTCCACAGGGGAAGAGACCCAGTACTTC. Protein sequence: CSVSTGEETQYF. The variable domain in full, with the rest retrieved from reference TRBV29-1 and TRBJ2-5, is SAVISQKPSRDICQRGTSLTIQCQVDSQVTMMFWYRQQPGQSLTLIATANQGSEATYESGFVIDKFPISRPNLTFSTLTVSNMSPEDSSIYLCSVSTGEETQYFGPGTRLLVL.

The genes are TRBV4-3 and TRBJ2-7; 12 positions agree with TRBD2. CDR1 is LGHNA and CDR2 is YSLEER in the germline V gene. The CDR3 contains 16 residues. With V trimmed by 4 bases and J by 2 bases, 6 bases remained unmatched. The CDR3: CASSRTSGAGTYEQYF. The DNA of the CDR3 is TGCGCCAGCAGCCGGACTAGCGGGGCGGGGACCTACGAGCAGTACTTC.

Note on this clone: Other DNA sequences from this sample encode an identical CDR3 as well. The CDR3 loop reads CSVQGRQSYEQYF. DNA for the CDR3: TGCAGCGTTCAAGGACGACAGAGCTACGAGCAGTACTTC. The gene calls are TRBV29-1 and TRBJ2-7; a possible D gene is TRBD1 (5 bases). The V end lost 5 bases, the J end lost 3 bases, and 14 bases lay between the germline ends. The germline CDR1 and CDR2 sequences are SQVTM and ANQGSEA. This CDR3 comprises 13 residues.

CDR3 DNA: TGTGCCATCAGTGAGTATCACTCAGTAGCTGTAGGTGACAATGAGCAGTTCTTC. This sequence encodes CAISEYHSVAVGDNEQFF. The V and J genes are TRBV10-3 and TRBJ2-1; no clear D. V lost 1 base and J 5 bases, leaving 21 bases between the germline ends. The CDR3 is 18 amino acids. Looked up from germline, CDR1 is ENHRY and CDR2 is SYGVKD.

The V call is TRBV7-2, the J call TRBJ1-4, with D unresolved. The CDR3 totals 14 residues. Deletions cut 1 base from V and 0 bases from J, with 3 bases between. CDR1 and CDR2 (germline): SGHTA, FQGNSA. CDR3 region: CASSLGATNEKLFF. The CDR3 region has the DNA TGTGCCAGCAGCTTAGGGGCAACTAATGAAAAACTGTTTTTT.

This clone was seen a few times. V usage is TRBV28 and J usage is TRBJ1-2; D is ambiguous. Per germline, CDR1 MDHEN and CDR2 SYDVKM. Between the trimmed V and J ends, which lost 4 bases and 8 bases, there was a span of 8 bases. This CDR3 spans 11 amino acids. CDR3 coding DNA: TGTGCCAGCAGTTCGGTGTTAGGCTACACCTTC. This translates into CASSSVLGYTF.